The text below deals with one TCR beta chain. This specimen comes from a study of T cell changes during pregnancy in multiple sclerosis. The protocol was immunoSEQ multiplex PCR, while the TCRdb copy is restricted to in-frame clones and leaves out a portion. This sample has some 77,000 clones; 89% occur once, and the top ten carry approximately 2%. V lost 4 bases and J 4 bases, leaving 23 bases between the germline ends. CDR3 length: 17 residues. Germline values: CDR1 SGHNT, CDR2 YYREEE (reference sequence). The origin of this receptor is a female donor with multiple sclerosis, enrolled in a pregnancy study. This chain connects TRBV5-4 to TRBJ1-2, with a weak D call TRBD1 (5 bases). The source was peripheral blood, collected before pregnancy. The CDR3 bases are TGTGCCAGCAGCCTAAATCGGGGGTCATTCGGGGGCTATGGCTACACCTTC. It translates to CASSLNRGSFGGYGYTF.